What follows are 22 T cell receptor beta chains derived from one specimen sequenced in a study of CD8+ T cells in alopecia areata. Isolated RNA was reverse transcribed into cDNA used as the sequencing template. The table came from immunoSEQ multiplex PCR; TCRdb's copy has only in-frame clones and leaves some out. This sample has 120,000 to 150,000 clones, with about 87% found just once. Sample: CD8+ T cells sorted from blood, taken at week 0. Receptor source: a human donor with alopecia areata.

This clone was counted only a few times. V usage is TRBV7-9 and J usage is TRBJ2-1; 7 positions match TRBD1. Per germline, CDR1 SEHNR and CDR2 FQNEAQ (reference sequence). Losses at the gene ends were 6 bases for V and 7 bases for J; bases not matched to a gene: 9. The CDR3 is 14 amino acids. The DNA of the CDR3 is TGTGCCAGCAGTCCCCGACAGGGTGGGAATGAGCAGTTCTTC. Its protein product is CASSPRQGGNEQFF.

This chain connects TRBV7-9 to TRBJ1-1; D uncertain. The CDR3 consists of 12 residues. V lost 1 base and J lost 8, with 8 bases in between. CDR1 is SEHNR and CDR2 is FQNEAQ in the germline V gene (reference sequence). In nucleotides, the CDR3 is TGTGCCAGCAGCTTAGGTAGCGGGGAAGCTTTCTTT. Translated, it gives CASSLGSGEAFF.

The chain carries TRBV29-1 and TRBJ2-7, with no clear D. This CDR3 spans 13 amino acids. Germline assignment: CDR1 SQVTM and CDR2 ANQGSEA. Trimming left V 4 bases short and J 0 bases short, with 10 bases between. The CDR3 here is CSVVHTSSYEQYF. The CDR3 DNA sequence: TGCAGCGTTGTGCATACGAGCTCCTACGAGCAGTACTTC.

V gene TRBV7-9 combines with J gene TRBJ2-5, with D unresolved. The germline V and J ends were trimmed by 1 base and 5 bases, with 8 bases remaining between them. Germline-derived CDR1 and CDR2 are SEHNR and FQNEAQ (reference sequence). CDR3 size: 13 residues. The CDR3, as DNA: TGTGCCAGCAGCTTAGGGGCGAGGGAGACCCAGTACTTC. Translation: CASSLGARETQYF.

The chain is built from TRBV7-9 and TRBJ1-1, with TRBD1 as a possible D gene (6 bases). V was shortened by 4 bases and J by 5 bases, with 17 bases between the two germline ends. The germline V gene encodes CDR1 SEHNR and CDR2 FQNEAQ (reference sequence). This CDR3 has 15 amino acids. CDR3 region: CASSSQSRGGTEAFF. In nucleotides, the CDR3 is TGTGCCAGCAGCTCCCAGTCCAGGGGAGGAACTGAAGCTTTCTTT.

The rearrangement joins TRBV7-6 to TRBJ2-1; TRBD2 agrees at 7 bases. Germline CDR1 is SGHVS and CDR2 is FNYEAQ. CDR3 size: 15 residues. J lost 3 bases, V lost 2 bases, and 4 bases had no gene match. CDR3 in amino acids: CASSLLREHYNEQFF. CDR3 DNA: TGTGCCAGCAGCTTACTGCGGGAGCACTACAATGAGCAGTTCTTC.

The CDR3 DNA sequence: TGTGCCAGCAGTGCACCGTATGGTCTAGTGAACACTGAAGCTTTCTTT. Its translation: CASSAPYGLVNTEAFF. This chain links TRBV6-1 with TRBJ1-1; D unclear. The CDR3 is made up of 16 amino acids. Germline-derived CDR1 and CDR2 are MNHNS and SASEGT. V was cut by 4 bases and J by 0 bases, with 15 bases left in between.

This sequence joins TRBV15 and TRBJ2-5; D remains ambiguous. This CDR3 has 15 amino acids. Trimming cost V 5 bases and J 0 bases, with 13 bases left between them. CDR1 is LNHNV and CDR2 is YYDKDF in the germline V gene (reference sequence). CDR3 amino acids: CATSPRWGNQETQYF. The CDR3 DNA reads TGTGCCACCAGCCCCCGGTGGGGTAACCAAGAGACCCAGTACTTC.

The chain uses TRBV7-6 and TRBJ2-1; TRBD1 aligns across 10 bases. Germline-derived CDR1 and CDR2 are SGHVS and FNYEAQ. The trim removed 3 bases at V and 0 bases at J, leaving 8 bases unmatched. The CDR3 spans 18 residues. In nucleotides, the CDR3 is TGTGCCAGCAGCTTGGAGACAGGGGGCCGTAGCTCCTACAATGAGCAGTTCTTC. This gives the protein CASSLETGGRSSYNEQFF.

The chain combines TRBV6-4 with TRBJ1-2; 7 positions agree with TRBD1. The CDR3 is 16 residues long. The V and J ends lost 3 bases and 7 bases, in that order; junction bases with no gene match: 14. Germline CDR1 MRHNA, CDR2 SNTAGT. CDR3 nucleotides: TGTGCCAGCAGTGATCGGGAACAGGGGCCCTTCTTTGGCTACACCTTC. Translated: CASSDREQGPFFGYTF.

V usage is TRBV5-4 and J usage is TRBJ2-3; 7 nucleotides align to TRBD2. After removal of 2 bases from V and 2 bases from J, the junction contained 11 bases not matched to a gene. In germline, CDR1 is SGHNT, CDR2 YYREEE (reference sequence). This CDR3 region has 17 residues. CDR3 nucleotides: TGTGCCAGCAGCTTTGGAGGACTAGAATTAAACACAGATACGCAGTATTTT. It yields the protein CASSFGGLELNTDTQYF.

The chain couples TRBV5-4 to TRBJ2-3, with D possibly being TRBD1 (7 bases). Germline CDR1 and CDR2: SGHNT and YYREEE (reference sequence). The CDR3 covers 15 residues. Trimming cost V 2 bases and J 2 bases, with 12 bases left between them. For the CDR3, the DNA is TGTGCCAGCAGCTTTGGCAGGGGGGACACAGATACGCAGTATTTT. This translates into CASSFGRGDTDTQYF.

The CDR3: CASRGGAHNEQFF. The CDR3 DNA sequence: TGTGCCAGCCGGGGGGGGGCCCACAATGAGCAGTTCTTC. The chain joins TRBV11-3 to TRBJ2-1; TRBD2 matches at 8 bases. CDR1 is SGHNT and CDR2 is YENEEA in the germline V gene. V lost 8 bases to trimming and J lost 5 bases; unmatched junction nucleotides: 5. The CDR3 consists of 13 residues.

The chain couples TRBV9 to TRBJ2-7; unclear D gene. The CDR3 consists of 14 residues. Germline V gene lookup returns CDR1 SGDLS and CDR2 YYNGEE. V was cut by 3 bases and J by 4 bases, with 14 bases left in between. DNA of the CDR3: TGTGCCAGCAGCGCCTATGGAGTGGGGTACGAGCAGTACTTC. This codes for CASSAYGVGYEQYF.

The chain has TRBV5-1 and TRBJ1-1; maybe TRBD1 (6 bases). Looked up from germline, CDR1 is SGHRS and CDR2 is YFSETQ. Deletions cut 4 bases from V and 3 bases from J, with 16 bases between. The CDR3 consists of 15 residues. DNA for the CDR3: TGCGCCAGCAGCGGCCAACAGGGCTTTGACACTGAAGCTTTCTTT. This translates into CASSGQQGFDTEAFF.

The gene calls are TRBV7-9 and TRBJ2-4; 9 bases agree with TRBD2. The V gene end was trimmed by 1 base and the J gene end by 3 bases; junction bases not matched to a gene: 4. Germline values: CDR1 SEHNR, CDR2 FQNEAQ (reference sequence). This CDR3 is 16 amino acids long. The DNA of the CDR3 is TGTGCCAGCAGCTTAGGGACTAGCGTCCACAAAAACATTCAGTACTTC. It encodes CASSLGTSVHKNIQYF.

This chain joins TRBV6-1 and TRBJ1-1, with 7 bases fitting TRBD1. Losses at the gene ends were 5 bases for V and 5 bases for J; bases not matched to a gene: 11. CDR1 and CDR2 from the germline V gene are MNHNS and SASEGT. The CDR3 length is 15 residues. DNA for the CDR3: TGTGCCAGCAGTCAAGGACGACAGGGTATTACTGAAGCTTTCTTT. Its translation: CASSQGRQGITEAFF.

This chain connects TRBV4-1 to TRBJ2-3; 9 bases line up with TRBD2. CDR1 is MGHRA, CDR2 YSYEKL, per germline. This CDR3 contains 15 residues. V gave up 8 bases and J gave up 3 bases; unmatched junction bases: 9. The CDR3 DNA follows: TGCGCCAGCGCGGGGGGGGAATCTGTAACAGATACGCAGTATTTT. It encodes CASAGGESVTDTQYF.

This chain links TRBV7-6 with TRBJ2-3; 11 bases are shared with TRBD2. The ends lost 2 bases at V and 5 bases at J; junction bases unmatched: 12. This CDR3 spans 18 amino acids. Germline CDR1 reads SGHVS; CDR2 reads FNYEAQ. The CDR3 bases are TGTGCCAGCAGCTTACGACGGATACTAGCGGGAGTAGTAGATACGCAGTATTTT. Translated, it gives CASSLRRILAGVVDTQYF.

The chain recombines TRBV7-9 with TRBJ2-7; D remains ambiguous. The germline V and J ends were trimmed by 4 bases and 0 bases, with 7 bases remaining between them. CDR3 length: 13 amino acids. Germline V gene data show CDR1 as SEHNR and CDR2 as FQNEAQ (reference sequence). The CDR3, as DNA: TGTGCCAGCAGCTCCAGGACCTCCTACGAGCAGTACTTC. Protein: CASSSRTSYEQYF.

The chain has TRBV20-1 and TRBJ2-7, with D perhaps given as TRBD1 or TRBD2 (5 bases each). The CDR3 has 11 residues. Germline-derived CDR1 and CDR2 are DFQATT and SNEGSKA (reference sequence). Deletions cut 5 bases from V and 6 bases from J, with 11 bases between. The CDR3 DNA reads as TGCAGTGCTGAGATGGGGGTCGAGCAGTACTTC. Its translation: CSAEMGVEQYF.

The chain has TRBV7-7 and TRBJ2-1; TRBD2 aligns across 9 bases. The V and J ends lost 5 bases and 5 bases, in that order; junction bases with no gene match: 7. The CDR3 has 15 residues. The germline V gene has CDR1 SSHAT and CDR2 FNYEAQ (reference sequence). The CDR3 coding sequence is TGTGCCAGCAGCCTTGGGGCTAGCGGGGACAATGAGCAGTTCTTC. It is translated as CASSLGASGDNEQFF.